What follows describes a single T cell receptor beta chain. Seattle-derived patients entered the study during active infection and were followed longitudinally. This entry is derived from a study of blood T cell repertoires in COVID-19. As for the study in general: PBMCs, B-cell-depleted T cells, or T cells provided the cDNA or gDNA that made up the material.

Authors' methods: It was from reference gene primer amplification that nucleated cell counts were estimated. The assay was immunoSEQ multiplex PCR, and TCRdb's table has in-frame clones only and misses some. V and J calls and clone size come straight from that table; D and trimming were deduced from the DNA. This repertoire shows over 150,000 clones, around 82% found once; its top ten account for under 7.5%. The ends were cut back, 0 bases at V and 4 bases at J, with 7 bases in the middle. This CDR3 has 14 residues. From germline, CDR1 is SGHRS and CDR2 YFSETQ. The chain is built from TRBV5-1 and TRBJ2-2; perhaps TRBD1 as D (5 bases). The receptor comes from an elderly man with COVID-19, enrolled during active disease. What was sequenced was peripheral blood. The CDR3 reads CASSLGQRTGELFF. The CDR3 nucleotides are TGCGCCAGCAGCTTGGGACAGCGCACCGGGGAGCTGTTTTTT.